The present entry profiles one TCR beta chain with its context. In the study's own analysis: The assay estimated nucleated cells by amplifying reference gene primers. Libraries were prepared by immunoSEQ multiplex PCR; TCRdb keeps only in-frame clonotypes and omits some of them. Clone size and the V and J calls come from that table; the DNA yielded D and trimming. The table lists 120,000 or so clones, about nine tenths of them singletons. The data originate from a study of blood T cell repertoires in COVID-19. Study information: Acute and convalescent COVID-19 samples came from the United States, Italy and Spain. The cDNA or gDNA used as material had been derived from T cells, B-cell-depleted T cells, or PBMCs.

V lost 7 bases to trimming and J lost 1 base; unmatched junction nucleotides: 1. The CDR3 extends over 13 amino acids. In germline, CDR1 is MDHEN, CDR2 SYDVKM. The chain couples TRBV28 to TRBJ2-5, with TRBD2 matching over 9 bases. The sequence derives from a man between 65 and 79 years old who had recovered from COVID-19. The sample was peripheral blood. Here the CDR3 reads CASMRGGQETQYF. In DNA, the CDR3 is TGTGCCAGCATGCGGGGGGGCCAAGAGACCCAGTACTTC.